Sequencing of this TCR beta chain was carried out in a study of blood T cells in healthy people across ages. Every sample gave at least 5.5 micrograms of total RNA when it was extracted. The CDR3 has 13 amino acids. Trimming removed 0 bases from V and 11 bases from J, with 13 bases in between. CDR1 and CDR2 (germline): SGHTA, FQGNSA. A second roughly 7 to 11 cycle PCR used barcoded and J-beta primers. MiXCR was run by TCRdb on the 5' RACE reads, yielding one entry per CDR3 protein. Counted here are a few hundred thousand distinct CDR3 sequences, approximately 27% occurring once; the ten biggest clones make up approximately 17%. This clonotype was found many times. Its antigen is currently unknown. Study results and caveats: The percentage of naive T cells correlated strongly with TCR beta diversity.

The sequencing input was blood. This clonotype was sampled from a woman in her 70s in good health. The rearrangement uses TRBV7-2 and TRBJ2-5; D unclear. The CDR3 DNA is TGTGCCAGCAGCTTAGCGGGGTCCCCAGAGCAGTACTTC. Its protein product is CASSLAGSPEQYF. Looking up the rest from reference TRBV7-2 and TRBJ2-5 gives the full variable domain: GAGVSQSPSNKVTEKGKDVELRCDPISGHTALYWYRQSLGQGLEFLIYFQGNSAPDKSGLPSDRFSAERTGGSVSTLTIQRTQQEDSAVYLCASSLAGSPEQYFGPGTRLLVL.